The 30 T cell receptor beta chains below come from one sample, sequenced in a study of blood T cell repertoires in COVID-19. Profiling relied on immunoSEQ multiplex PCR, and the TCRdb table lists in-frame clones only, not all of them. This table has roughly 290,000 clones, around 85% appearing once. The sequencing sample was made of peripheral blood. These receptors originate from a woman aged 30 to 39 who had recovered from COVID-19.

The V call is TRBV5-1, the J call TRBJ1-2, with D perhaps matching TRBD1 (5 bases). V was clipped by 0 bases and J by 4 bases, with 10 bases between them. The V gene's germline CDR1 is SGHRS and CDR2 YFSETQ. The CDR3 loop spans 14 amino acids. This chain's CDR3 is CASSLAQGSYGYTF. The DNA of the CDR3 is TGCGCCAGCAGCTTGGCCCAGGGTTCCTATGGCTACACCTTC. The variable domain in full, completed from reference TRBV5-1 and TRBJ1-2, reads KAGVTQTPRYLIKTRGQQVTLSCSPISGHRSVSWYQQTPGQGLQFLFEYFSETQRNKGNFPGRFSGRQFSNSRSEMNVSTLELGDSALYLCASSLAQGSYGYTFGSGTRLTVV.

The chain joins TRBV27 to TRBJ2-7, with D possibly being TRBD2 (6 bases). CDR1 and CDR2 from the germline V gene are MNHEY and SMNVEV (reference sequence). The V end was cut by 6 bases, the J end by 3 bases, with 15 bases between. This CDR3 contains 14 residues. CDR3 region: CASSPPGTYYEQYF. As DNA, the CDR3 is TGTGCCAGCAGCCCCCCCGGGACTTACTACGAGCAGTACTTC.

The gene calls are TRBV7-6 and TRBJ1-4; D ambiguous. Deletions cut 3 bases from V and 3 bases from J, with 11 bases between. The germline V gene encodes CDR1 SGHVS and CDR2 FNYEAQ. The CDR3 loop spans 15 amino acids. CDR3 nucleotides: TGTGCCAGCAGCTTTAGCGCGGGTGCTAATGAAAAACTGTTTTTT. Encoded protein: CASSFSAGANEKLFF.

The chain employs TRBV21-1 and TRBJ2-7; the listed D gene, TRBD1, was not tested against the DNA. TRBV21-1 is labeled a pseudogene. CDR3 length: 16 residues. The CDR3 nucleotides read TGTGCCAGCAGCAATACCGGGAGTGAGACAGGGTGCGAGCAGTACTTC. The encoded protein is CASSNTGSETGCEQYF.

The chain has TRBV28 and TRBJ1-6; D might be TRBD1 (6 bases). Germline-derived CDR1 and CDR2 are MDHEN and SYDVKM. With 3 bases removed from V and 10 bases from J, the gap between germline ends came to 16 bases. The CDR3 runs 15 residues. Written as DNA, the CDR3 is TGTGCCAGCAGTTTTCAGGGGTCGTACGGGTCACCCCTCCACTTT. It encodes CASSFQGSYGSPLHF.

As DNA, the CDR3 is TGTGCCAGCAGCTCTGACAGGACCTACGAGCAGTACTTC. Translating gives CASSSDRTYEQYF. The chain uses TRBV7-2 and TRBJ2-7; TRBD1 might be the D (6 bases). Trimming removed 4 bases from V and 2 bases from J, with 9 bases in between. Germline CDR1 reads SGHTA; CDR2 reads FQGNSA. This CDR3 spans 13 amino acids.

The rearrangement joins TRBV19 to TRBJ1-1, with D possibly matching TRBD1 (6 bases). V was pared by 4 bases and J by 5 bases, with 23 bases between. The CDR3 contains 17 residues. Germline V gene data show CDR1 as LNHDA and CDR2 as SQIVND (reference sequence). DNA of the CDR3: TGTGCCAGTAGTACCCTCTCACGCACAGGGAGACGGACTGAAGCTTTCTTT. This codes for CASSTLSRTGRRTEAFF.

This clone is a singleton in its sample. The chain is built from TRBV7-2 and TRBJ1-4; perhaps TRBD1 as D (6 bases). V was cut by 6 bases and J by 7 bases, with 18 bases left in between. This CDR3 region has 15 residues. Per the germline V gene, CDR1 is SGHTA and CDR2 is FQGNSA. CDR3: CASSAGPTGLEKLFF. CDR3 DNA sequence: TGTGCCAGCAGTGCCGGGCCGACAGGCCTTGAAAAACTGTTTTTT.

The J gene is TRBJ1-5, the V gene TRBV27; a weak D match, TRBD1 (5 bases). The length of the CDR3 is 13 residues. Germline V gene sequence: CDR1 MNHEY, CDR2 SMNVEV (reference sequence). Trimming removed 5 bases from V and 7 bases from J, with 12 bases in between. As DNA, the CDR3 is TGTGCCAGCAGTCAGGGCCTGAGGCAGCCCCAGCATTTT. It is translated as CASSQGLRQPQHF.

The V and J genes are TRBV2 and TRBJ1-2, with D possibly being TRBD1 (5 bases). Germline CDR1 SNHLY, CDR2 FYNNEI. This CDR3 contains 13 residues. The ends were cut back, 4 bases at V and 7 bases at J, with 13 bases in the middle. DNA of the CDR3: TGTGCCAGCAGTGGGGAGGGGCTCGGTGGCTACACCTTC. Translating gives CASSGEGLGGYTF.

This clone was seen only a few times. This rearrangement joins TRBV4-2 to TRBJ2-2; 10 nucleotides align to TRBD2. The CDR3 loop spans 17 amino acids. J was trimmed by 2 bases and V by 4 bases; bases with no gene match: 7. Germline V gene lookup returns CDR1 LGHNA and CDR2 YNFKEQ. CDR3 loop: CASSRVSGGRNTGELFF. CDR3 sequence (DNA): TGTGCCAGCAGCCGAGTTAGCGGGGGGCGAAACACCGGGGAGCTGTTTTTT.

The V and J genes are TRBV5-6 and TRBJ1-5; weak D call: TRBD1 (5 bases). The V end lost 2 bases, the J end lost 4 bases, and 16 bases lay between the germline ends. This CDR3 comprises 16 residues. Germline assignment: CDR1 SGHDT and CDR2 YYEEEE. The chain's CDR3 is CASSFGGGDDNQPQHF. CDR3 in DNA: TGTGCCAGCAGCTTCGGCGGAGGGGATGATAATCAGCCCCAGCATTTT.

The J gene is TRBJ2-1, the V gene TRBV19; the D gene is possibly TRBD2 (5 bases). Deletions cut 0 bases from V and 12 bases from J, with 12 bases between. Germline CDR1 and CDR2: LNHDA and SQIVND (reference sequence). This CDR3 spans 13 amino acids. The CDR3 nucleotides are TGTGCCAGTAGTATAGATCGGGGTCCGGGGCAGTTCTTC. This sequence encodes CASSIDRGPGQFF.

V gene TRBV7-8 combines with J gene TRBJ1-5, with 9 bases matching TRBD1. After removal of 5 bases from V and 1 base from J, the junction contained 9 bases not matched to a gene. CDR1 and CDR2 from the germline V gene are SGHVS and FQNEAQ. There are 17 residues in the CDR3. The CDR3 spells CASSRDRVLLSNQPQHF. The DNA of the CDR3 is TGTGCCAGCAGCCGGGACAGGGTCCTTTTGAGCAATCAGCCCCAGCATTTT.

This chain links TRBV7-6 with TRBJ2-2; TRBD1 is a possible D gene (5 bases). Trimming cost V 0 bases and J 6 bases, with 14 bases left between them. This CDR3 is 16 amino acids long. Per the germline V gene, CDR1 is SGHVS and CDR2 is FNYEAQ. This CDR3 is CASSLAGREKSGELFF. CDR3 nucleotides: TGTGCCAGCAGCTTAGCCGGCAGGGAAAAATCCGGGGAGCTGTTTTTT. The variable domain in full, completed from reference TRBV7-6 and TRBJ2-2, reads GAGVSQSPRYKVTKRGQDVALRCDPISGHVSLYWYRQALGQGPEFLTYFNYEAQQDKSGLPNDRFSAERPEGSISTLTIQRTEQRDSAMYRCASSLAGREKSGELFFGEGSRLTVL.

The gene calls are TRBV6-2 or TRBV6-3 and TRBJ2-7; 7 bases line up with TRBD1. The trim removed 3 bases at V and 5 bases at J, leaving 7 bases unmatched. Germline V gives CDR1 MNHEY, CDR2 SVGEGT. The CDR3 is made up of 14 amino acids. CDR3 sequence: CASSYRNRGHEQYF. CDR3 coding DNA: TGTGCCAGCAGTTATCGAAACAGGGGCCACGAGCAGTACTTC.

The rearrangement joins TRBV11-2 to TRBJ1-1; TRBD1 is a possible D gene (6 bases). Trimming removed 2 bases from V and 7 bases from J, with 14 bases in between. Germline V CDR1 and CDR2: SGHAT, FQNNGV. CDR3 length equals 14 residues. As DNA, the CDR3 is TGTGCCAGCAGCTTAACCGCCGGACAGATTGAAGCTTTCTTT. Translated, it gives CASSLTAGQIEAFF.

This clone was found once. This rearrangement joins TRBV3-1 (or the pseudogene TRBV3-2) to TRBJ2-7, with TRBD2 matching 8 bases. Germline V gives CDR1 LGHDT, CDR2 YNNKEL (reference sequence). V lost 2 bases to trimming and J lost 6 bases; unmatched junction nucleotides: 6. This CDR3 is 14 amino acids long. The CDR3 DNA is TGTGCCAGCAGCCAATTTGCGGGGGGTACCGAGCAGTACTTC. Protein sequence: CASSQFAGGTEQYF.

In DNA form, the CDR3 reads TGTGCCAGCAGCCGACCGGGACAGGGGAACACTAATGAAAAACTGTTTTTT. Protein product: CASSRPGQGNTNEKLFF. The V and J genes are TRBV5-4 and TRBJ1-4; 10 bases line up with TRBD1. The V segment lost 4 bases and the J segment 2 bases; nucleotides outside the gene matches: 8. This CDR3 region has 17 residues. Germline lookup yields CDR1 SGHNT and CDR2 YYREEE (reference sequence).

This rearrangement joins TRBV7-6 to TRBJ2-2; perhaps TRBD2 as D (6 bases). CDR1 SGHVS and CDR2 FNYEAQ come from the germline V gene. The CDR3 is 15 residues long. V shed 7 bases and J shed 2 bases, with 14 bases lying between them. The CDR3 DNA is TGTGCCAGCACCCCCGGGACTGATAACACCGGGGAGCTGTTTTTT. Translating it yields CASTPGTDNTGELFF.

The V and J genes are TRBV2 and TRBJ2-5; 9 bases are shared with TRBD1. Germline assignment: CDR1 SNHLY and CDR2 FYNNEI. The CDR3 sequence is 15 residues long. Unmatched junction bases numbered 10, after V lost 6 bases and J lost 5 bases. The CDR3 sequence: CASRSGTGNRETQYF. The CDR3 DNA reads TGTGCCAGCAGATCTGGGACAGGGAATCGGGAGACCCAGTACTTC.

This chain links TRBV3-1 (or the pseudogene TRBV3-2) with TRBJ2-6; a possible D gene is TRBD2 (5 bases). Germline assignment: CDR1 LGHDT and CDR2 YNNKEL (reference sequence). The CDR3 length is 13 residues. Trimming cost V 6 bases and J 8 bases, with 11 bases left between them. The CDR3 sequence: CASSLGDTNVLTF. The DNA of the CDR3 is TGTGCCAGCAGTTTGGGAGATACCAACGTCCTGACTTTC.

V and J are TRBV21-1 and TRBJ2-7; whether TRBD1, the table's D call, matches the DNA was not checked. TRBV21-1 is noted as a pseudogene. The CDR3 sequence is 17 residues long. CDR3 bases: TGTGCCAGCAGCAAAGTAGCCAGGGTGGACCGAAACTACGAGCAGTACTTC. Translated, it gives CASSKVARVDRNYEQYF.

This clone appeared a few times. This chain links TRBV6-5 with TRBJ1-1, with 8 bases identical to TRBD1. The J segment lost 9 bases and the V segment lost 8 bases, leaving 8 bases of the junction unmatched. Germline assignment: CDR1 MNHEY and CDR2 SVGAGI. The CDR3 extends over 12 amino acids. CDR3 sequence reads: CASSNQGAQAFF. The DNA for the CDR3 is TGTGCCAGCTCTAATCAGGGGGCGCAAGCTTTCTTT.

The chain is built from TRBV5-4 and TRBJ2-1; TRBD2 agrees at 7 bases. Germline V gives CDR1 SGHNT, CDR2 YYREEE (reference sequence). Trimming took 2 bases from V and 1 from J; bases not matched to a gene: 6. This CDR3 is built from 16 residues. CDR3 bases: TGTGCCAGCAGCTTCGCCGGGACTACGTCCTACAATGAGCAGTTCTTC. Translated, it gives CASSFAGTTSYNEQFF.

This sequence joins TRBV9 and TRBJ1-2, with D maybe TRBD1 (5 bases). Germline assignment: CDR1 SGDLS and CDR2 YYNGEE. The CDR3 contains 14 residues. The V gene lost 4 bases and the J gene lost 4 bases, with 14 bases spanning the gap. The CDR3 bases are TGTGCCAGCAGCCCCCCGGCCGGGGGCTATGGCTACACCTTC. Its translation: CASSPPAGGYGYTF.

CDR3: CASSFAGHPKSSYEQYF. The CDR3 DNA sequence: TGTGCCAGCAGCTTTGCCGGACACCCCAAATCCTCCTACGAGCAGTACTTC. The genes are TRBV7-9 and TRBJ2-7; D possibly corresponds to TRBD1 (5 bases). Germline-derived CDR1 and CDR2 are SEHNR and FQNEAQ (reference sequence). The CDR3 runs 17 residues. The V and J ends lost 3 bases and 0 bases respectively, with 18 bases between them.

The genes are TRBV7-2 and TRBJ2-7; 8 bases map to TRBD2. V shed 2 bases, J shed 9 bases, and the junction held 15 bases outside the gene matches. The CDR3 is 16 amino acids. Germline CDR1 reads SGHTA; CDR2 reads FQGNSA. Written as DNA, the CDR3 is TGTGCCAGCAGCTTAATCCCACTAGCGGTGGTTTCGGGGCAGTACTTC. It encodes CASSLIPLAVVSGQYF.

The chain carries TRBV9 and TRBJ1-3; D remains ambiguous. The CDR3 is 14 amino acids. The germline CDR1 and CDR2 sequences are SGDLS and YYNGEE. Trimming cost V 4 bases and J 5 bases, with 13 bases left between them. The DNA of the CDR3 is TGTGCCAGCAGCCCCGGCGGGGAAAGAAACACCATATATTTT. As protein: CASSPGGERNTIYF.

The chain's CDR3 is CASSLVEEGQPQHF. CDR3 sequence (DNA): TGTGCCAGCAGCTTAGTTGAGGAGGGTCAGCCCCAGCATTTT. The chain uses TRBV7-8 and TRBJ1-5; D is uncertain. CDR1 is SGHVS, CDR2 FQNEAQ, per germline. V was shortened by 1 base and J by 6 bases, with 10 bases between the two germline ends. The CDR3 is 14 amino acids.